Each of the 24 T cell receptor beta chains below was sequenced from the same sample in a study of lymphopenia after photon versus proton radiotherapy. Method: immunoSEQ multiplex PCR; TCRdb's copy keeps in-frame clones and lacks some. The sample gives 37,000 or so clones, about 85% of which show up once; approximately 2.9% is in the top ten. The specimen comprised peripheral blood, sampled from a patient treated with photon-based radiotherapy. The receptors shown here come from a man aged 45 to 65 with gastric cancer.

V usage is TRBV19 and J usage is TRBJ1-5; maybe TRBD1 (5 bases). This CDR3 has 12 residues. From germline, CDR1 is LNHDA and CDR2 SQIVND (reference sequence). V was cut by 6 bases and J by 7 bases, with 10 bases left in between. The CDR3: CASRLQGQPQHF. The CDR3 DNA follows: TGTGCCAGTAGGCTTCAGGGACAGCCCCAGCATTTT.

The chain recombines TRBV9 with TRBJ1-1; weak D call: TRBD1 (6 bases). The length of the CDR3 is 14 residues. Trimming removed 6 bases from V and 0 bases from J, with 12 bases in between. Germline CDR1 SGDLS, CDR2 YYNGEE. This chain's CDR3 is CASNRGAMNTEAFF. In nucleotides, the CDR3 is TGTGCCAGCAATAGGGGGGCTATGAACACTGAAGCTTTCTTT.

The chain couples TRBV7-6 to TRBJ2-5; D not resolved. The V end was cut by 5 bases, the J end by 1 base, with 8 bases between. The CDR3 length is 13 residues. CDR1 and CDR2 (germline): SGHVS, FNYEAQ. DNA for the CDR3: TGTGCCAGCAGCGCGCAGTTCCAAGAGACCCAGTACTTC. It translates to CASSAQFQETQYF.

The V gene is TRBV7-2, the J gene TRBJ2-7; D unclear. The CDR3 has 14 residues. CDR1 SGHTA and CDR2 FQGNSA come from the germline V gene. The V gene lost 2 bases and the J gene lost 1 base, with 9 bases spanning the gap. In DNA, the CDR3 is TGTGCCAGCAGCTTAATGCAGCAGTCCTACGAGCAGTACTTC. Its protein product is CASSLMQQSYEQYF.

This sequence joins TRBV19 and TRBJ2-7; 9 bases align to TRBD2. The V gene's germline CDR1 is LNHDA and CDR2 SQIVND (reference sequence). The CDR3 has 13 residues. The ends lost 9 bases at V and 5 bases at J; junction bases unmatched: 8. CDR3 residues: CASSSGEKNEQYF. The CDR3 DNA sequence: TGTGCCAGCTCTAGCGGGGAGAAAAACGAGCAGTACTTC.

The rearrangement uses TRBV9 and TRBJ1-2; 12 nucleotides agree with TRBD1. CDR3 length: 18 residues. The trim removed 3 bases at V and 8 bases at J, leaving 17 bases unmatched. Germline CDR1 is SGDLS and CDR2 is YYNGEE. The CDR3 protein is CASSETVSGTGGSGGYTF. DNA for the CDR3: TGTGCCAGCAGCGAGACCGTTTCCGGGACAGGGGGCTCGGGGGGCTACACCTTC.

This rearrangement joins TRBV30 to TRBJ2-2, with no clear D. V gave up 8 bases and J gave up 2 bases, with 15 bases separating them. The length of the CDR3 is 14 residues. Germline CDR1 and CDR2: GTSNPN and SVGIG (reference sequence). Written as DNA, the CDR3 is TGTGCCAGGCGAGGCACCCTTAACACCGGGGAGCTGTTTTTT. Translation: CARRGTLNTGELFF. Complete variable domain (other parts from reference TRBV30 and TRBJ2-2): SQTIHQWPATLVQPVGSPLSLECTVEGTSNPNLYWYRQAAGRGLQLLFYSVGIGQISSEVPQNLSASRPQDRQFILSSKKLLLSDSGFYLCARRGTLNTGELFFGEGSRLTVL.

This clone was picked up a small number of times. The chain uses TRBV28 and TRBJ1-2; D is ambiguous. V lost 5 bases, J lost 8 bases, and 12 bases lay in between. Germline V CDR1 and CDR2: MDHEN, SYDVKM. CDR3 size: 12 residues. The CDR3 bases are TGTGCCAGCAGTCCTCCGGGAAGAGGCTACACCTTC. Protein: CASSPPGRGYTF.

The V and J genes are TRBV28 and TRBJ2-7; 9 bases align to TRBD2. Germline values: CDR1 MDHEN, CDR2 SYDVKM. CDR3 length equals 17 residues. The V segment lost 3 bases and the J segment 3 bases; nucleotides outside the gene matches: 12. The CDR3 sequence is CASSFVLGGRASYEQYF. In DNA, the CDR3 is TGTGCCAGCAGTTTTGTATTGGGCGGGAGGGCCAGCTACGAGCAGTACTTC.

The chain has TRBV2 and TRBJ2-7, with D perhaps matching TRBD2 (5 bases). Trimming removed 0 bases from V and 12 bases from J, with 21 bases in between. The CDR3 runs 15 residues. Looked up from germline, CDR1 is SNHLY and CDR2 is FYNNEI. CDR3 amino acids: CASSEATSRPGGRYF. The CDR3 DNA follows: TGTGCCAGCAGTGAAGCCACTTCCCGTCCAGGAGGCCGGTACTTC.

This clone was detected only once. The chain uses TRBV5-1 and TRBJ2-3; 8 nucleotides align to TRBD2. This CDR3 has 16 residues. Germline V gene data show CDR1 as SGHRS and CDR2 as YFSETQ. The J segment lost 2 bases and the V segment lost 4 bases, leaving 9 bases of the junction unmatched. CDR3 loop: CASSGTGGGNTDTQYF. The CDR3 DNA reads TGCGCCAGCAGCGGTACGGGAGGGGGTAACACAGATACGCAGTATTTT.

This chain links TRBV14 with TRBJ2-2; no clear D gene. With 1 base removed from V and 7 bases from J, the gap between germline ends came to 16 bases. Germline-derived CDR1 and CDR2 are SGHDN and FVKESK. The CDR3 is made up of 16 amino acids. CDR3 DNA sequence: TGTGCCAGCAGCCAAGCGGGCACGAATGGGGTCGGGGAGCTGTTTTTT. Translation gives CASSQAGTNGVGELFF.

V gene TRBV12-5 combines with J gene TRBJ1-1; D unclear. The germline CDR1 and CDR2 sequences are LGHNT and FRNRAP. The CDR3 length is 14 residues. V was clipped by 5 bases and J by 3 bases, with 13 bases between them. CDR3 region: CASGARDLDTEAFF. DNA for the CDR3: TGTGCTAGTGGTGCGAGAGACCTAGACACTGAAGCTTTCTTT.

This rearrangement joins TRBV7-8 to TRBJ2-2, with TRBD1 as a possible D gene (7 bases). Trimming removed 9 bases at V and 9 bases at J, with 20 bases between. The CDR3 has 14 amino acids. Germline-derived CDR1 and CDR2 are SGHVS and FQNEAQ. CDR3 amino acids: CASFAGQLSWELFF. The CDR3 DNA follows: TGTGCCAGTTTTGCGGGACAGCTCTCCTGGGAGCTGTTTTTT.

This clone occurred a few times. The rearrangement uses TRBV12-5 and TRBJ2-7; D remains ambiguous. Trimming pared 1 base from V and 6 bases from J, leaving 10 bases between. CDR3 length: 13 amino acids. Germline values: CDR1 LGHNT, CDR2 FRNRAP. The DNA for the CDR3 is TGTGCTAGTGGTTTGGATCCCGTAGCCGAGCAGTACTTC. Translated: CASGLDPVAEQYF. The full variable domain, its missing parts supplied by reference TRBV12-5 and TRBJ2-7, is DARVTQTPRHKVTEMGQEVTMRCQPILGHNTVFWYRQTMMQGLELLAYFRNRAPLDDSGMPKDRFSAEMPDATLATLKIQPSEPRDSAVYFCASGLDPVAEQYFGPGTRLTVT.

This clone was observed once. This rearrangement joins TRBV5-6 to TRBJ2-1, with no clear D. This CDR3 contains 16 residues. The ends were cut back, 5 bases at V and 5 bases at J, with 20 bases in the middle. Germline CDR1 SGHDT, CDR2 YYEEEE. In DNA, the CDR3 is TGTGCCAGCAGTCATGAACGCGTTAGGGTACACAATGAGCAGTTCTTC. Translating gives CASSHERVRVHNEQFF. The full variable domain, rest sourced from reference TRBV5-6 and TRBJ2-1, is DAGVTQSPTHLIKTRGQQVTLRCSPKSGHDTVSWYQQALGQGPQFIFQYYEEEERQRGNFPDRFSGHQFPNYSSELNVNALLLGDSALYLCASSHERVRVHNEQFFGPGTRLTVL.

This chain joins TRBV5-6 and TRBJ1-6; D is unresolved. The V end was cut by 0 bases, the J end by 9 bases, with 4 bases between. There are 12 residues in the CDR3. Germline CDR1 SGHDT, CDR2 YYEEEE. DNA of the CDR3: TGTGCCAGCAGCTTGGATCTTTCACCCCTCCACTTT. Amino acids: CASSLDLSPLHF.

The chain is built from TRBV2 and TRBJ2-5, with TRBD1 matching 7 bases. V gave up 3 bases and J gave up 1 base; unmatched junction bases: 5. The CDR3 consists of 15 residues. CDR1 SNHLY and CDR2 FYNNEI come from the germline V gene. CDR3 amino acids: CASSDIRDSQETQYF. The CDR3 bases are TGTGCCAGCAGTGACATCCGGGACAGCCAAGAGACCCAGTACTTC.

V usage is TRBV4-1 and J usage is TRBJ1-1; possibly TRBD1 for D (5 bases). This CDR3 contains 17 residues. Germline V lookup: CDR1 MGHRA, CDR2 YSYEKL. The V and J ends lost 1 base and 1 base respectively, with 16 bases between them. The CDR3 loop reads CASSQGIQAGGNTEAFF. CDR3 in DNA: TGCGCCAGCAGCCAAGGTATTCAGGCTGGGGGGAACACTGAAGCTTTCTTT.

The chain combines TRBV11-2 with TRBJ2-5, with 9 bases aligning to TRBD2. This CDR3 region has 17 residues. Trimming took 1 base from V and 5 from J; bases not matched to a gene: 11. Germline CDR1 is SGHAT and CDR2 is FQNNGV. CDR3 sequence: CASSLGLHSGSTETQYF. The DNA for the CDR3 is TGTGCCAGCAGCTTAGGACTCCATAGCGGGAGTACGGAGACCCAGTACTTC.

This rearrangement joins TRBV6-5 to TRBJ1-4; no clear D gene. Trimming stripped 0 bases from V and 0 bases from J, with 5 bases between. The CDR3 is 15 residues long. Per the germline V gene, CDR1 is MNHEY and CDR2 is SVGAGI. DNA of the CDR3: TGTGCCAGCAGTTACTCGAGTACAACTAATGAAAAACTGTTTTTT. This sequence encodes CASSYSSTTNEKLFF.

CDR3 loop: CASSGQGASGNTIYF. The CDR3 region has the DNA TGTGCCAGTAGTGGGCAGGGGGCTTCTGGAAACACCATATATTTT. The gene calls are TRBV19 and TRBJ1-3; 8 bases fit TRBD1. Trimming at V came to 5 bases and at J to 1 base, leaving 4 bases not matched to a gene. The length of the CDR3 is 15 residues. In germline, CDR1 is LNHDA, CDR2 SQIVND (reference sequence). Full variable domain (missing parts from reference TRBV19 and TRBJ1-3): DGGITQSPKYLFRKEGQNVTLSCEQNLNHDAMYWYRQDPGQGLRLIYYSQIVNDFQKGDIAEGYSVSREKKESFPLTVTSAQKNPTAFYLCASSGQGASGNTIYFGEGSWLTVV.

The chain links TRBV10-1 to TRBJ2-3; 7 nucleotides line up with TRBD1. The V gene end was trimmed by 8 bases and the J gene end by 1 base; junction bases not matched to a gene: 9. The CDR3 contains 15 residues. From germline, CDR1 is WNHNN and CDR2 SYGVQD (reference sequence). CDR3: CASGSRTGGTDTQYF. CDR3 sequence (DNA): TGCGCCAGCGGCTCCCGGACAGGCGGCACAGATACGCAGTATTTT.

This clone was seen only once. V is TRBV7-9 and J is TRBJ2-7; D is unresolved. V lost 2 bases and J 5 bases, leaving 7 bases between the germline ends. The length of the CDR3 is 12 residues. Germline values: CDR1 SEHNR, CDR2 FQNEAQ (reference sequence). The CDR3 coding sequence is TGTGCCAGCAGCTTAAGGCAGGACGAGCAGTACTTC. This encodes CASSLRQDEQYF. Combining the CDR3 with reference TRBV7-9 and TRBJ2-7 gives the whole variable domain DTGVSQNPRHKITKRGQNVTFRCDPISEHNRLYWYRQTLGQGPEFLTYFQNEAQLEKSRLLSDRFSAERPKGSFSTLEIQRTEQGDSAMYLCASSLRQDEQYFGPGTRLTVT.